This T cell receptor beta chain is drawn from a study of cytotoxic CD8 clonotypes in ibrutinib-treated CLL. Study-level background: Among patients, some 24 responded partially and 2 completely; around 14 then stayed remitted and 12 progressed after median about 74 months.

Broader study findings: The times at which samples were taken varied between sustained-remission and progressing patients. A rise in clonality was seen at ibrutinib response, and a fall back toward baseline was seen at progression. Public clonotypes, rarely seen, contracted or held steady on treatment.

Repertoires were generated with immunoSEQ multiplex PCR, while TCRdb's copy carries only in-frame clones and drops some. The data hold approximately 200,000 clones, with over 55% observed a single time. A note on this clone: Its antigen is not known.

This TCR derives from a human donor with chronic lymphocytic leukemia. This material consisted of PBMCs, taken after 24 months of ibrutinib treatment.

CDR3 sequence reads: CASNIGNTIYF. The CDR3 DNA is TGTGCCAGCAATATCGGAAACACCATATATTTT. The V gene is TRBV28, the J gene TRBJ1-3; unclear D gene. Trimming left V 7 bases short and J 4 bases short, with 5 bases between. This CDR3 has 11 residues. CDR1 is MDHEN and CDR2 is SYDVKM in the germline V gene.